This record looks at one TCR beta chain sequence and its context. The data are from a study of blood T cell repertoires in COVID-19. In the source study's methods: Estimation of nucleated cell counts was performed using reference gene primer amplification. The repertoire was sequenced with immunoSEQ multiplex PCR; TCRdb's copy has only in-frame clones and lacks some. The V and J calls and the clone size are those of that table, but D and trimming were determined from the DNA. This sample has approximately 120,000 clones; around 70% occur once, and the top ten carry around 5.2%. The sample taken for sequencing was peripheral blood. This receptor was obtained from a man aged 55 to 70 with acute or convalescent COVID-19.

The CDR3 DNA is TGTGCCAGCAGAAAAACAGGAGTCAGCAATCAGCCCCAGCATTTT. This codes for CASRKTGVSNQPQHF. The chain combines TRBV6-5 with TRBJ1-5, with D perhaps TRBD1 (5 bases). This CDR3 is 15 amino acids long. Germline V gene lookup returns CDR1 MNHEY and CDR2 SVGAGI. The V and J ends lost 6 bases and 1 base respectively, with 13 bases between them.